The subject of this entry is one T cell receptor beta chain. These data originate in a study of blood T cell repertoires in COVID-19. V was cut by 3 bases and J by 4 bases, with 10 bases left in between. The CDR3 spans 13 residues. Germline lookup yields CDR1 SGHTA and CDR2 FQGTGA. The data were produced by immunoSEQ multiplex PCR, yet TCRdb's version contains in-frame clones alone and is incomplete. The sample holds about 330,000 clones, roughly 90% seen once. Specimen: PBMCs or T cells enriched from blood (not recorded which). This chain uses TRBV7-3 with TRBJ2-7; a weak D match, TRBD2 (6 bases). The source of this sequence is a woman aged 25 to 45 who had recovered from COVID-19. CDR3 sequence: CASSFGRGYEQYF. CDR3 nucleotide sequence: TGTGCCAGCAGCTTCGGGAGAGGGTACGAGCAGTACTTC.